These T cell receptor beta chains were read from a single sample in a study of lymphopenia after photon versus proton radiotherapy. TCRdb's table, derived via immunoSEQ multiplex PCR, lists solely in-frame clones and lacks some. This table holds some 25,000 clones, about nine tenths found once. The sequences come from peripheral blood, collected from a patient treated with photon-based radiotherapy. These TCRs come from a man aged 50 to 59 with gastric cancer. The CDR3 runs from the conserved cysteine through the conserved F or W. D genes are given only for firm matches. Clone size is given for some rows only: seen once, a few or many times, or a class if the clone is expanded.

clone_size j_call v_call d_call cdr3_aa cdr3_nt
- TRBJ2-3 TRBV27 TRBD2 CASRFSGRADTQYF TGTGCCAGCAGGTTCAGTGGGAGGGCAGATACGCAGTATTTT
- TRBJ2-3 TRBV5-1 TRBD2 CASSLAASGVGDTQYF TGCGCCAGCAGCTTGGCCGCTAGCGGGGTGGGAGATACGCAGTATTTT
- TRBJ2-3 TRBV5-6 - CASSFRDPSTDTQYF TGTGCCAGCAGCTTCAGGGACCCCTCAACAGATACGCAGTATTTT
- TRBJ2-6 TRBV6-4 - CASSIRSGANVLTF TGTGCCAGCAGTATCCGCTCTGGGGCCAACGTCCTGACTTTC
once TRBJ1-1 TRBV18 TRBD1 CASSDRGHTEAFF TGTGCCAGCTCAGACAGGGGGCACACTGAAGCTTTCTTT
- TRBJ2-3 TRBV10-1 - CATASSTDTQYF TGTGCCACAGCATCTAGCACAGATACGCAGTATTTT
- TRBJ2-2 TRBV5-1 - CASSTNRRNPTGELFF TGCGCCAGCAGCACAAACCGGCGAAATCCGACCGGGGAGCTGTTTTTT
- TRBJ1-5 TRBV12-5 TRBD1 CASGFTTGVGQPQHF TGTGCTAGTGGCTTTACGACAGGGGTTGGGCAGCCCCAGCATTTT
- TRBJ2-1 TRBV19 - CASTADSYNEQFF TGTGCCAGTACGGCGGACTCCTACAATGAGCAGTTCTTC
once TRBJ2-3 TRBV5-1 - CASSLDASDTDTQYF TGCGCCAGCAGCTTGGATGCATCAGACACAGATACGCAGTATTTT
once TRBJ2-7 TRBV27 - CASSFKGHSYEQYF TGTGCCAGCAGTTTCAAGGGACACAGCTACGAGCAGTACTTC
- TRBJ2-5 TRBV6-5 - CASSSGTLQETQYF TGTGCCAGCAGTTCCGGGACTTTACAAGAGACCCAGTACTTC
- TRBJ2-6 TRBV6-5 TRBD1 CASRNRGPWTF TGTGCCAGCAGGAACAGGGGCCCCTGGACTTTC
- TRBJ1-2 TRBV15 TRBD1 CATSRFSGTGEEGTF TGTGCCACCAGCAGATTTTCCGGGACAGGGGAAGAGGGCACCTTC
- TRBJ2-1 TRBV27 TRBD1 CASSARPGQVALEQFF TGTGCCAGCAGTGCACGACCGGGACAGGTGGCCCTCGAGCAGTTCTTC
- TRBJ1-4 TRBV30 - CAWSGGRSEKLFF TGTGCCTGGAGTGGGGGCAGGTCTGAAAAACTGTTTTTT
- TRBJ1-3 TRBV19 - CASTPGTLPWGNTIYF TGTGCCAGTACCCCGGGAACTCTACCTTGGGGAAACACCATATATTTT
- TRBJ2-6 TRBV19 - CASTHRVSSSGANVLTF TGTGCCAGTACCCACAGGGTTAGTTCTTCTGGGGCCAACGTCCTGACTTTC